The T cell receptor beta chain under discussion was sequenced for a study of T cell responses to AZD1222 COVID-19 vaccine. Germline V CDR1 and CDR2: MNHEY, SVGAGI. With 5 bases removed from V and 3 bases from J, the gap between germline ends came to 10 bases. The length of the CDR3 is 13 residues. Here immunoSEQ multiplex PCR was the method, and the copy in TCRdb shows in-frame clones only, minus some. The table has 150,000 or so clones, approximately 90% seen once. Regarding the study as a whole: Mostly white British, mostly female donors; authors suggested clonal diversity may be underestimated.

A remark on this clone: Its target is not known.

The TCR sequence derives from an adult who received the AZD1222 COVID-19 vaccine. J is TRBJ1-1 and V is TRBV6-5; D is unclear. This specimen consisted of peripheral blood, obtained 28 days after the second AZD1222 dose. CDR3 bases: TGTGCCAGCAGTCTACTGACCGACACTGAAGCTTTCTTT. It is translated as CASSLLTDTEAFF.